The rows below give T cell receptor beta chains drawn from one sample of a study of cytomegalovirus exposure and HLA in healthy donors. This table comes from immunoSEQ multiplex PCR, and its TCRdb copy is limited to in-frame clones, with some not included. This sample carries roughly 120,000 clones, approximately 81% of them seen once, and the ten largest clones take 2.2%. The sequenced material came from PBMCs. The receptor source for this set is a woman aged 25 to 45 in good health and CMV-seronegative. The CDR3 runs from the conserved cysteine through the conserved F or W.

>TRBJ2-5|TRBV14
CASSQFGRKWETQYF
>TRBJ1-2|TRBV11-2
CASSLSGGFNYGYTF
>TRBJ2-1|TRBV10-3
CAIGPGGVNEQFF
>TRBJ1-5|TRBV2
CASRGDRQPQHF
>TRBJ1-1|TRBV6-4
CASSERASLFGENTEAFF
>TRBJ2-1|TRBV4-2
CASSQGLAGGGGSYNEQFF
>TRBJ2-1|TRBV29-1
CSVVASWNEQFF
>TRBJ2-2|TRBV19
CASSIRHFRNTGELFF
>TRBJ1-1|TRBV7-9
CASSWVPGGAFF
>TRBJ2-5|TRBV21-1
CASLKRGSGTCLQETQYF
>TRBJ2-1|TRBV7-2
CASTGLTYNEQFF
>TRBJ2-1|TRBV6-1
CASSKTGGSYNEQFF
>TRBJ2-7|TRBV14
CASSQGQGLKYEQYF
>TRBJ2-7|TRBV11-2
CASSLVTTGAYYEQYF
>TRBJ1-2|TRBV25-1
CASSESEQTYGYTF
>TRBJ1-2|TRBV9
CASSAQGYGYTF
>TRBJ2-7|TRBV27
CASRSRLAVYEQYF